This is a list of T cell receptor beta chains from one sample in a study of blood T cell repertoires in COVID-19. TCRdb's table, derived via immunoSEQ multiplex PCR, lists solely in-frame clones and lacks some. The sample yields some 220,000 clones, 70% to 90% seen once. The sequenced sample consisted of peripheral blood. The receptors were sampled from a woman between 55 and 75 years old with active or convalescent COVID-19. Each CDR3 is given with its conserved first and last residue. A D gene is named only where the DNA matches it firmly. Expanded clones are given a class, and other clones once, few, many or no size at all.

.	TRBV28	.	14	TRBJ2-5	TGTGCCAGCAGTTTAGCAGGGCTCCGCGAGACCCAGTACTTC	CASSLAGLRETQYF
TRBD1	TRBV10-3	.	16	TRBJ1-2	TGTGCCATCACCCAGGACAGGGGAGTAGGTAACTATGGCTACACCTTC	CAITQDRGVGNYGYTF
TRBD1	TRBV28	.	16	TRBJ2-6	TGTGCCAGCAGTTTATGGACAGGGGCCGGGGCCAACGTCCTGACTTTC	CASSLWTGAGANVLTF
TRBD1	TRBV5-8	.	16	TRBJ2-5	TGTGCCAGCAGCTCCCGGACAGGGATCCGCCAAGAGACCCAGTACTTC	CASSSRTGIRQETQYF
.	TRBV6-5	.	14	TRBJ1-1	TGTGCCAGCAACCCCCCGGGGAGGAACACTGAAGCTTTCTTT	CASNPPGRNTEAFF
.	TRBV30	.	20	TRBJ1-5	TGTGCCTGGAGTGCCCTACGCACTAGGAGGGGGGGCGATGGAAATCAGCCCCAGCATTTT	CAWSALRTRRGGDGNQPQHF
TRBD1	TRBV4-1	.	16	TRBJ1-2	TGCGCCAGCAGCCAAGTTGGGGACAGGGGGAACTATGGCTACACCTTC	CASSQVGDRGNYGYTF
.	TRBV11-3	.	15	TRBJ2-5	TGTGCCAGCAGCTTTGCTGCAGGGGAGAAAGAGACCCAGTACTTC	CASSFAAGEKETQYF
TRBD1	TRBV29-1	.	15	TRBJ1-6	TGCAGCGTTGCCTTAACAGGGGGCGAGAATTCACCCCTCCACTTT	CSVALTGGENSPLHF
.	TRBV5-1	few	14	TRBJ2-1	TGCGCCAGCAGGAATTACGGGACTTACAATGAGCAGTTCTTC	CASRNYGTYNEQFF
TRBD1	TRBV2	.	13	TRBJ1-2	TGTGCCAGCAGACCTGGACAGGCAGACGGCTACACCTTC	CASRPGQADGYTF
TRBD1	TRBV6-5	.	14	TRBJ1-1	TGTGCCAGCAGTTACTACAGGGGAGACACTGAAGCTTTCTTT	CASSYYRGDTEAFF
.	TRBV5-6	once	15	TRBJ2-3	TGTGCCAGCAGCCGACAGGTCTTGGGCACAGATACGCAGTATTTT	CASSRQVLGTDTQYF
TRBD1	TRBV18	.	15	TRBJ2-2	TGTGCCAGCTCACCAGAGGGGGCGCGAACCGGGGAGCTGTTTTTT	CASSPEGARTGELFF
TRBD1	TRBV29-1	.	13	TRBJ2-5	TGCAGCGTGGACAGGGGTTGGTCAGAGACCCAGTACTTC	CSVDRGWSETQYF
.	TRBV9	.	13	TRBJ2-1	TGTGCCAGCAGCCCCTCCAGGTTCAATGAGCAGTTCTTC	CASSPSRFNEQFF
.	TRBV6-6	many	12	TRBJ1-2	TGTGCCAGCAGTTACTCCGTTAGTTTTTACACCTTC	CASSYSVSFYTF
TRBD2	TRBV5-1	.	16	TRBJ2-3	TGCGCCAGCAGCCGGGGACTAGCGGGAGAGCTAGATACGCAGTATTTT	CASSRGLAGELDTQYF
.	TRBV7-2	once	14	TRBJ2-6	TGTGCCAGCAGCTCCCGCTCTGGGGCCAACGTCCTGACTTTC	CASSSRSGANVLTF
TRBD1	TRBV3-1/TRBV3-2	.	14	TRBJ1-2	TGTGCCAGCAGCCAAGCCGGGACAGGTTATGGCTACACCTTC	CASSQAGTGYGYTF
TRBD2	TRBV4-2	.	16	TRBJ2-1	TGTGCCAGCAGCCCCCTCGAGGGAGGGCCCGGCAATGAGCAGTTCTTC	CASSPLEGGPGNEQFF
TRBD2	TRBV10-3	few	19	TRBJ2-1	TGTGCCATCAGACCCGGGACTACCCACGGGCCTAGCTCCTACAATGAGCAGTTCTTC	CAIRPGTTHGPSSYNEQFF
TRBD2	TRBV5-6	.	16	TRBJ2-3	TGTGCCAGCAGCTTAACGCGGGGGGGCGGCACAGATACGCAGTATTTT	CASSLTRGGGTDTQYF
.	TRBV6-1	.	16	TRBJ2-1	TGTGCCAGCAGTGAGAGCCGGCTAGCTGGGCCCAATGAGCAGTTCTTC	CASSESRLAGPNEQFF
TRBD1	TRBV5-1	.	15	TRBJ2-3	TGCGCCAGCAGCGTGGGACAGGGGGACACAGATACGCAGTATTTT	CASSVGQGDTDTQYF
.	TRBV5-1	.	12	TRBJ2-1	TGCGCCAGCAGCAAAGGGGCTTGGGAGCAGTTCTTC	CASSKGAWEQFF
TRBD1	TRBV19	.	14	TRBJ2-1	TGTGCCAGTAGTAAGGGACAGGGATACAATGAGCAGTTCTTC	CASSKGQGYNEQFF
TRBD2	TRBV28	.	17	TRBJ2-3	TGTGCCAGCAGTCCTCTTTTTCCTAGCGGGGGGACAGATACGCAGTATTTT	CASSPLFPSGGTDTQYF
TRBD1	TRBV3-1/TRBV3-2	.	17	TRBJ2-3	TGTGCCAGCAGCCACGTCGGACAGGGGGTTGCCACAGATACGCAGTATTTT	CASSHVGQGVATDTQYF
TRBD1	TRBV19	.	13	TRBJ1-2	TGTGCCAGTAGTACACAGGGGGACTATGGCTACACCTTC	CASSTQGDYGYTF
TRBD1	TRBV19	.	16	TRBJ2-2	TGTGCCAGTAGTATCCAGGGGGCTGCGAACACCGGGGAGCTGTTTTTT	CASSIQGAANTGELFF
.	TRBV6-5	.	15	TRBJ1-5	TGTGCCAGCAGTTACTCGGCAGGGGCAAGTCAGCCCCAGCATTTT	CASSYSAGASQPQHF
.	TRBV6-5	.	12	TRBJ2-1	TGTGCCAGCAGTAAGGGGTACAATGAGCAGTTCTTC	CASSKGYNEQFF
TRBD1	TRBV29-1	.	13	TRBJ2-1	TGCAGCGTTGAGGGGCAGGGGGTCGATGAGCAGTTCTTC	CSVEGQGVDEQFF
TRBD1	TRBV7-3	.	17	TRBJ1-1	TGTGCCAGCAGCTCCCGAAAAGGGCCAGGGGGCGGCACTGAAGCTTTCTTT	CASSSRKGPGGGTEAFF
.	TRBV4-1	.	15	TRBJ1-1	TGCGCCAGCAGCCTACGTGTTTGGGGGGGGACTGAAGCTTTCTTT	CASSLRVWGGTEAFF
.	TRBV7-9	.	14	TRBJ2-1	TGTGCCAGCAGCTTTGGGGGGTCCTACAATGAGCAGTTCTTC	CASSFGGSYNEQFF
.	TRBV29-1	.	15	TRBJ1-4	TGCAGCGTTGCCAACAGGGATGCACCTAATGAAAAACTGTTTTTT	CSVANRDAPNEKLFF
.	TRBV21-1	few	14	TRBJ2-7	TGTGCCAGCAGCAAAGAACTAGCGGCCTACGAGCAGTACTTC	CASSKELAAYEQYF
.	TRBV7-6	.	16	TRBJ2-6	TGTGCCAGCAGCTTAGCGGGGGCCTCTGGGGCCAACGTCCTGACTTTC	CASSLAGASGANVLTF
.	TRBV29-1	.	16	TRBJ2-1	TGCAGCGTTGACGTGGGGGCCAGGGCGTCCAACGATGAGCAGTTCTTC	CSVDVGARASNDEQFF
.	TRBV11-3	.	15	TRBJ2-7	TGTGCCAGCAGCTTAGTCGTAGGAGTAAACTACGAGCAGTACTTC	CASSLVVGVNYEQYF
.	TRBV5-6	.	15	TRBJ1-2	TGTGCCAGCAGCCCTACTATTAGCCAGATGTATGGCTACACCTTC	CASSPTISQMYGYTF
TRBD1	TRBV28	.	14	TRBJ1-3	TGTGCCAGCAGTTTAGGACAGGTCTCTAACACCATATATTTT	CASSLGQVSNTIYF
TRBD1	TRBV30	.	16	TRBJ1-1	TGTGCCTGGAGTCCGACAGGGTTGAGGGTCTTCACTGAAGCTTTCTTT	CAWSPTGLRVFTEAFF
TRBD2	TRBV5-1	.	17	TRBJ2-1	TGCGCCAGCAGCTTTGGCCTAGGGACTAGCGGGAACAATGAGCAGTTCTTC	CASSFGLGTSGNNEQFF
TRBD2	TRBV13	.	14	TRBJ2-7	TGTGCCAGCAGCTCGGCGGGAGGCTCCTACGAGCAGTACTTC	CASSSAGGSYEQYF
TRBD1	TRBV3-1/TRBV3-2	.	15	TRBJ1-6	TGTGCCAGCAGCCCAAGCGGACAGGGTAATTCACCCCTCCACTTT	CASSPSGQGNSPLHF
TRBD2	TRBV7-2	once	15	TRBJ2-1	TGTGCCAGCAGCTTAGTCAGCGGGAGTGAGTATGAGCAGTTCTTC	CASSLVSGSEYEQFF
TRBD1	TRBV4-1	.	16	TRBJ1-1	TGCGCCAGCAGCCAAGGCGGCACAGGGGGGAACACTGAAGCTTTCTTT	CASSQGGTGGNTEAFF
TRBD1	TRBV24-1	.	15	TRBJ2-2	TGTGCCACCAGTGGAGGACAGGGAAGCACCGGGGAGCTGTTTTTT	CATSGGQGSTGELFF
.	TRBV5-1	.	15	TRBJ2-3	TGCGCCAGCAGCTTCAGAGGAATGGGCACAGATACGCAGTATTTT	CASSFRGMGTDTQYF
.	TRBV10-3	.	15	TRBJ2-1	TGTGCCATCAGTGAGAGGGGGGGGGCCGATTCTGAGCAGTTCTTC	CAISERGGADSEQFF
TRBD1	TRBV7-9	few	17	TRBJ1-4	TGTGCCAGCAGCTCTATCCCCAGGGGGCAACGAGTCGAAAAACTGTTTTTT	CASSSIPRGQRVEKLFF